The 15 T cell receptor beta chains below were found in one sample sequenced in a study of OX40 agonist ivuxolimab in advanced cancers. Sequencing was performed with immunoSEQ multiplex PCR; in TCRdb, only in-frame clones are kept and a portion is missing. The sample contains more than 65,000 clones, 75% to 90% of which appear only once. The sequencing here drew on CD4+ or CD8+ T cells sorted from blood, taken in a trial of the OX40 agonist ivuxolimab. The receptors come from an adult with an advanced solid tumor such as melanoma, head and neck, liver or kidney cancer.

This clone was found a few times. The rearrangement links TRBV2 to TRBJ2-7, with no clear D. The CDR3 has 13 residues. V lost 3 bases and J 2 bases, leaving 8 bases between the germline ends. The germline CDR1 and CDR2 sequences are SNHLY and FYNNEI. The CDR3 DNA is TGTGCCAGCAGTGAGGGCACCACCTACGAGCAGTACTTC. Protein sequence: CASSEGTTYEQYF. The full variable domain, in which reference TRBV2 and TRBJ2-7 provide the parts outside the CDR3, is EPEVTQTPSHQVTQMGQEVILRCVPISNHLYFYWYRQILGQKVEFLVSFYNNEISEKSEIFDDQFSVERPDGSNFTLKIRSTKLEDSAMYFCASSEGTTYEQYFGPGTRLTVT.

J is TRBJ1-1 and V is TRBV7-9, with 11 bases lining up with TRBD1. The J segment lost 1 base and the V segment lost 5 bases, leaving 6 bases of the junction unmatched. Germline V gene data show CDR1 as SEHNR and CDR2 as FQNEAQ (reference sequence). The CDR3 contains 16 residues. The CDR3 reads CASSPGQGAPNTEAFF. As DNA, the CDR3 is TGTGCCAGCAGCCCCGGACAGGGGGCCCCGAACACTGAAGCTTTCTTT.

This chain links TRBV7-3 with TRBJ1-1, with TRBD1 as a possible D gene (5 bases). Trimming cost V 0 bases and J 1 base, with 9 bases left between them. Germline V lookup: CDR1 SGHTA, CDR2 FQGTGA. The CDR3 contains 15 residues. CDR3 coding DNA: TGTGCCAGCAGCTTAACGGGGGGGTCGAACACTGAAGCTTTCTTT. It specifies CASSLTGGSNTEAFF.

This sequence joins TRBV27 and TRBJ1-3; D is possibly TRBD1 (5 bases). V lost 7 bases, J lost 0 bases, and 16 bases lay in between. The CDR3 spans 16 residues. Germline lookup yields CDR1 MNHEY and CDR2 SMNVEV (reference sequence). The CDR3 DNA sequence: TGTGCCAGCACTAAACCAGGGACCCACTCTGGAAACACCATATATTTT. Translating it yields CASTKPGTHSGNTIYF.

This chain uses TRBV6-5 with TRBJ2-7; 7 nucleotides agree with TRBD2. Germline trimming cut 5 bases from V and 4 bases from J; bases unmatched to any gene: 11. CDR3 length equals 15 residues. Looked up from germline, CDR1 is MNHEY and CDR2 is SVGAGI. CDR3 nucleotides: TGTGCCAGCAGTAATTCTGGACTAGTGAGGTACGAGCAGTACTTC. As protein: CASSNSGLVRYEQYF.

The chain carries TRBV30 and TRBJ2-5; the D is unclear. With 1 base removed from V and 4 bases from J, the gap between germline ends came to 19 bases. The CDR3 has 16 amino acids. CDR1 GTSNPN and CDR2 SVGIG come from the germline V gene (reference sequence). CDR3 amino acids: CAWSDPRGRIGETQYF. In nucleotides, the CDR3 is TGTGCCTGGAGTGACCCTCGTGGCCGGATTGGAGAGACCCAGTACTTC.

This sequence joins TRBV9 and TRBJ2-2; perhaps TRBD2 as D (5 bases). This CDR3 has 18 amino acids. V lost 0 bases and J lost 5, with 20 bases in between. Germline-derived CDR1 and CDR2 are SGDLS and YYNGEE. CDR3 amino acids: CASSVVASYGSGTGELFF. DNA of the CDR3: TGTGCCAGCAGCGTAGTGGCTAGCTACGGTAGTGGGACCGGGGAGCTGTTTTTT.

CDR3 loop: CASSQAGTEYNEQFF. The CDR3 DNA is TGCGCCAGCAGCCAAGCTGGGACGGAGTACAATGAGCAGTTCTTC. The chain recombines TRBV4-3 with TRBJ2-1; D assignment may be TRBD1 or TRBD2 (5 bases each). This CDR3 region has 15 residues. Trimming removed 1 base at V and 4 bases at J, with 11 bases between. The germline CDR1 and CDR2 sequences are LGHNA and YSLEER.

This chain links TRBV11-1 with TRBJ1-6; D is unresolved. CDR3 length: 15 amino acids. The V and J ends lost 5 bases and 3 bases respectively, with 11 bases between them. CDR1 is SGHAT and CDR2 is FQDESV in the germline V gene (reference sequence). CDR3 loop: CASSRTGNYNSPLHF. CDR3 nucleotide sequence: TGTGCCAGCAGCCGGACTGGAAACTATAATTCACCCCTCCACTTT. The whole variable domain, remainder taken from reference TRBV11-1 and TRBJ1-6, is EAEVAQSPRYKITEKSQAVAFWCDPISGHATLYWYRQILGQGPELLVQFQDESVVDDSQLPKDRFSAERLKGVDSTLKIQPAELGDSAMYLCASSRTGNYNSPLHFGNGTRLTVT.

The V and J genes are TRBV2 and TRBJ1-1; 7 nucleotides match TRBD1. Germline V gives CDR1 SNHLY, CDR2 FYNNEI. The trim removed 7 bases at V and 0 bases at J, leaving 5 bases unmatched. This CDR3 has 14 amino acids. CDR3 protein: CASMTGSVNTEAFF. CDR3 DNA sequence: TGTGCCAGCATGACAGGGAGTGTGAACACTGAAGCTTTCTTT.

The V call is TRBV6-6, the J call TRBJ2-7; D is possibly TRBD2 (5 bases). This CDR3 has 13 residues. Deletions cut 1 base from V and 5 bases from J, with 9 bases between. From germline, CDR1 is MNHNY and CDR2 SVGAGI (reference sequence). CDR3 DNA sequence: TGTGCCAGCAGTTACTTACTGGGAGACGAGCAGTACTTC. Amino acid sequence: CASSYLLGDEQYF.

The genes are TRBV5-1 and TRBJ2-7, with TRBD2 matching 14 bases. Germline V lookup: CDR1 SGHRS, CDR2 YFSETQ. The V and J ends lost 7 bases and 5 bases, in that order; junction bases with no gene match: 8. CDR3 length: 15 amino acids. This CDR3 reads CASRTSGGKVHEQYF. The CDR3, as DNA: TGCGCCAGCCGGACTAGCGGGGGGAAAGTCCACGAGCAGTACTTC.

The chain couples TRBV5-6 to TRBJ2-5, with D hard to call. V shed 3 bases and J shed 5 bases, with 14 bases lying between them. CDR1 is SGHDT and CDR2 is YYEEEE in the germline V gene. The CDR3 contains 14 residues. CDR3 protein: CASSSSGLGETQYF. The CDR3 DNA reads TGTGCCAGCAGCTCGTCGGGCCTCGGGGAGACCCAGTACTTC.

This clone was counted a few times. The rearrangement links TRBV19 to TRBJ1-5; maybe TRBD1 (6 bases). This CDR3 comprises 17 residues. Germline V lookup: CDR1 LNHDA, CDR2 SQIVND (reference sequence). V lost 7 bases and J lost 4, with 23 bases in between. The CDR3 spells CASNPTRQASGNQPQHF. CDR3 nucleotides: TGTGCCAGTAATCCTACGCGACAGGCCTCGGGGAATCAGCCCCAGCATTTT.

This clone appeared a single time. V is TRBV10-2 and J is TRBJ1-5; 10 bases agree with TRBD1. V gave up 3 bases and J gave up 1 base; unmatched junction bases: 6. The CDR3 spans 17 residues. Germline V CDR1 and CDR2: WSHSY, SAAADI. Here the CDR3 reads CASSELTGGWSNQPQHF. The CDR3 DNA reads TGCGCCAGCAGTGAACTGACAGGGGGCTGGAGCAATCAGCCCCAGCATTTT.